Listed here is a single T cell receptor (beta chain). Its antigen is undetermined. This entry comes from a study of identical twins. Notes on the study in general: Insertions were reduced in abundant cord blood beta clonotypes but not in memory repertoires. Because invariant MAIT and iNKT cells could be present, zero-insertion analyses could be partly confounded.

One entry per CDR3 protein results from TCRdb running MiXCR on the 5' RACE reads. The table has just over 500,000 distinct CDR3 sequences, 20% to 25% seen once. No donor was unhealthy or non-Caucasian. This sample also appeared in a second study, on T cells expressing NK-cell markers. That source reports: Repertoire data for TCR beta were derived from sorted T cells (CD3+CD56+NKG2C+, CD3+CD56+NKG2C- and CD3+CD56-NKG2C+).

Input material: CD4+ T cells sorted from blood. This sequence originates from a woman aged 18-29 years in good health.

The CDR3 protein is CASSPTRREGEAFF. The CDR3 DNA is TGTGCCAGCAGTCCCACCCGCCGGGAGGGTGAAGCTTTCTTT. This chain links TRBV12-3 or TRBV12-4 with TRBJ1-1; no firm D call. This CDR3 spans 14 amino acids. Trimming pared 5 bases from V and 7 bases from J, leaving 17 bases between.